The 31 T cell receptor beta chains reported below all come from one sample, sequenced in a study of coeliac disease. Clones were read by immunoSEQ multiplex PCR, and TCRdb kept only the in-frame ones, dropping some. Among over 7,000 clones listed, less than 75% were seen once. Sequencing was done on a sample of intraepithelial lymphocytes from the gut. The receptors originated from a woman aged 60-75 years with celiac disease.

The V gene is TRBV28, the J gene TRBJ1-1, with D hard to call. CDR3 length: 14 residues. Germline-derived CDR1 and CDR2 are MDHEN and SYDVKM. The V and J ends lost 8 bases and 0 bases respectively, with 13 bases between them. The CDR3 region is CASGRGTLNTEAFF. CDR3 bases: TGTGCCAGCGGGCGGGGAACCTTGAACACTGAAGCTTTCTTT.

The V gene is TRBV19, the J gene TRBJ2-2, with 12 positions matching TRBD1. With 10 bases clipped from V and 7 bases from J, the junction kept 10 bases outside the gene matches. The germline V gene has CDR1 LNHDA and CDR2 SQIVND (reference sequence). The CDR3 loop spans 15 amino acids. In DNA form, the CDR3 reads TGTGCCACCCAGGTGGGGACAGGGGGCATCGGGGAGCTGTTTTTT. It encodes CATQVGTGGIGELFF.

This clone was observed a few times. The chain combines TRBV4-1 with TRBJ1-6; no definite D call. The CDR3 has 16 residues. Germline V gene sequence: CDR1 MGHRA, CDR2 YSYEKL. V was trimmed by 0 bases and J by 4 bases, leaving 10 bases between them. The CDR3 DNA is TGCGCCAGCAGCCAAGATTGGAGCCGTTATAATTCACCCCTCCACTTT. This codes for CASSQDWSRYNSPLHF.

Details on this clone: It may be a read error: a sequence one base away is much more abundant. This sample also contains other DNA sequences that code for the same CDR3. The chain carries TRBV9 and TRBJ1-1; no reliable D call. The CDR3 consists of 12 residues. The V end was cut by 4 bases, the J end by 0 bases, with 4 bases between. Germline V gives CDR1 SGDLS, CDR2 YYNGEE. CDR3 sequence (DNA): TGTGCCAGCAGCCCTTTGAACACTGAAGCTTTCTTT. It yields the protein CASSPLNTEAFF. Full variable domain (remainder filled in from reference TRBV9 and TRBJ1-1): DSGVTQTPKHLITATGQRVTLRCSPRSGDLSVYWYQQSLDQGLQFLIQYYNGEERAKGNILERFSAQQFPDLHSELNLSSLELGDSALYFCASSPLNTEAFFGQGTRLTVV.

This clone was seen a handful of times. This sequence joins TRBV28 and TRBJ2-1; 7 bases are shared with TRBD2. Germline-derived CDR1 and CDR2 are MDHEN and SYDVKM. V shed 9 bases and J 4 bases; nucleotides not matched to a gene: 21. This CDR3 contains 18 residues. The CDR3 here is CARLSRVSCGSVYNEQFF. The DNA for the CDR3 is TGTGCCAGACTCTCGAGGGTCTCTTGCGGGAGTGTATACAATGAGCAGTTCTTC.

V gene TRBV30 combines with J gene TRBJ2-3, with D unresolved. The CDR3 covers 14 residues. Per the germline V gene, CDR1 is GTSNPN and CDR2 is SVGIG (reference sequence). Trimming stripped 3 bases from V and 2 bases from J, with 12 bases between. The CDR3 bases are TGTGCCTGGAGGTGGCTCTTACCCACAGATACGCAGTATTTT. It codes for CAWRWLLPTDTQYF.

This clone has just a few counts. J is TRBJ2-7 and V is TRBV5-1; TRBD2 matches at 7 bases. CDR3 length: 15 residues. The ends lost 0 bases at V and 7 bases at J; junction bases unmatched: 10. Germline assignment: CDR1 SGHRS and CDR2 YFSETQ. CDR3 protein: CASSLGGGLPREQYF. Here the CDR3 DNA reads TGCGCCAGCAGCTTGGGGGGGGGTCTACCGCGGGAGCAGTACTTC.

The chain carries TRBV5-4 and TRBJ1-5; D unclear. Germline assignment: CDR1 SGHNT and CDR2 YYREEE (reference sequence). The CDR3 runs 12 residues. The V end was cut by 0 bases, the J end by 7 bases, with 5 bases between. The CDR3 DNA sequence: TGTGCCAGCAGCTTGGACCAGCAGCCCCAGCATTTT. The encoded protein is CASSLDQQPQHF.

The rearrangement joins TRBV7-6 to TRBJ2-5, with no clear D. Trimming shortened V by 3 bases and J by 3 bases, and 5 bases separated the two germline ends. The germline V gene has CDR1 SGHVS and CDR2 FNYEAQ. This CDR3 has 12 residues. CDR3 bases: TGTGCCAGCAGCTTCCCGGAAGAGACCCAGTACTTC. It specifies CASSFPEETQYF.

The genes are TRBV18 and TRBJ2-1; D is possibly TRBD2 (6 bases). With 3 bases removed from V and 9 bases from J, the gap between germline ends came to 24 bases. The CDR3 is 17 residues long. CDR1 and CDR2 from the germline V gene are KGHSH and LQKENI. CDR3 region: CASSPATRGPVRGEQFF. CDR3 DNA: TGTGCCAGCTCACCTGCGACCCGCGGACCGGTGCGGGGTGAGCAGTTCTTC. The variable domain in full, with the rest retrieved from reference TRBV18 and TRBJ2-1, is NAGVMQNPRHLVRRRGQEARLRCSPMKGHSHVYWYRQLPEEGLKFMVYLQKENIIDESGMPKERFSAEFPKEGPSILRIQQVVRGDSAAYFCASSPATRGPVRGEQFFGPGTRLTVL.

This clone has a handful of counts. This chain joins TRBV14 and TRBJ1-5; TRBD1 agrees at 8 bases. Germline assignment: CDR1 SGHDN and CDR2 FVKESK. The junction had 19 bases not matched to a gene; V was cut back by 3 bases and J by 6 bases. CDR3 length equals 19 residues. CDR3 in amino acids: CASSHSNYSKRTGIQPQHF. CDR3 coding DNA: TGTGCCAGCAGCCATTCGAACTACTCCAAGAGGACAGGGATTCAGCCCCAGCATTTT.

This chain connects TRBV13 to TRBJ2-1; D might be TRBD2 (5 bases). This CDR3 contains 13 residues. The ends were cut back, 6 bases at V and 5 bases at J, with 11 bases in the middle. CDR1 PRHDT and CDR2 FYEKMQ come from the germline V gene (reference sequence). The CDR3 nucleotides read TGTGCCAGCAGAAAAGGGAGAAACAATGAGCAGTTCTTC. It yields the protein CASRKGRNNEQFF.

The genes are TRBV4-1 and TRBJ2-1, with D possibly being TRBD1 (5 bases). Germline lookup yields CDR1 MGHRA and CDR2 YSYEKL. The germline V and J ends were trimmed by 4 bases and 8 bases, with 12 bases remaining between them. The length of the CDR3 is 13 residues. The CDR3 reads CASSPAWGDEQFF. In DNA form, the CDR3 reads TGCGCCAGCAGCCCGGCATGGGGCGATGAGCAGTTCTTC.

The J gene is TRBJ2-7, the V gene TRBV6-1, with 8 bases aligning to TRBD1. The V and J ends lost 6 bases and 6 bases, in that order; junction bases with no gene match: 10. Looked up from germline, CDR1 is MNHNS and CDR2 is SASEGT. The CDR3 extends over 14 amino acids. For the CDR3, the DNA is TGTGCCAGCAGAGACAGGGGATCATTGCGCGAGCAGTACTTC. It specifies CASRDRGSLREQYF.

The V and J genes are TRBV7-9 and TRBJ2-3, with 9 bases identical to TRBD1. CDR3 length: 17 amino acids. Trimming removed 1 base from V and 4 bases from J; junction bases left unmatched: 9. The germline CDR1 and CDR2 sequences are SEHNR and FQNEAQ (reference sequence). The CDR3 reads CASSLERTGDGADTQYF. CDR3 nucleotides: TGTGCCAGCAGCTTAGAGAGGACAGGGGATGGGGCAGATACGCAGTATTTT.

The V gene is TRBV5-5, the J gene TRBJ2-1; D is unclear. Germline-derived CDR1 and CDR2 are SGHKS and YYEKEE (reference sequence). The V end was cut by 2 bases, the J end by 4 bases, with 7 bases between. The CDR3 sequence is 13 residues long. The CDR3 spells CASSLNTYNEQFF. CDR3 in DNA: TGTGCCAGCAGCTTAAACACATACAATGAGCAGTTCTTC.

V and J are TRBV13 and TRBJ2-5; TRBD2 aligns across 11 bases. The CDR3 extends over 15 amino acids. CDR1 and CDR2 from the germline V gene are PRHDT and FYEKMQ (reference sequence). The ends lost 5 bases at V and 1 base at J; junction bases unmatched: 3. The CDR3 nucleotides read TGTGCCAGCAGCCTGACTAGCGGGGCCCAAGAGACCCAGTACTTC. Translated: CASSLTSGAQETQYF.

This chain links TRBV28 with TRBJ2-1, with D tentatively TRBD2 (6 bases). V lost 7 bases to trimming and J lost 1 base, with 8 bases between them. Germline CDR1 and CDR2: MDHEN and SYDVKM. This CDR3 contains 13 residues. The CDR3 DNA reads as TGTGCCAGCACAGGAGGGTCCTACAATGAGCAGTTCTTC. This encodes CASTGGSYNEQFF.

The chain uses TRBV10-1 and TRBJ1-2; weak D call: TRBD1 (6 bases). The CDR3 spans 11 residues. CDR1 and CDR2 (germline): WNHNN, SYGVQD (reference sequence). V was trimmed by 2 bases and J by 13 bases, leaving 11 bases between them. CDR3 in amino acids: CASSEMGGGTF. In nucleotides, the CDR3 is TGCGCCAGCAGTGAGATGGGAGGGGGCACCTTC.

V is TRBV4-2 and J is TRBJ2-7; 9 nucleotides match TRBD2. Germline lookup yields CDR1 LGHNA and CDR2 YNFKEQ. The CDR3 runs to 16 residues. V shed 1 base, J shed 10 bases, and the junction held 14 bases outside the gene matches. Here the CDR3 DNA reads TGTGCCAGCAGCCAAGGGCTATCGGGACTAGCCGGCCGACAGTACTTC. Protein sequence: CASSQGLSGLAGRQYF.

The chain combines TRBV5-4 with TRBJ2-1; D is perhaps TRBD1 (5 bases). CDR1 and CDR2 (germline): SGHNT, YYREEE (reference sequence). CDR3 size: 13 residues. V lost 3 bases, J lost 8 bases, and 12 bases lay in between. The CDR3 coding sequence is TGTGCCAGCAGCTCTTCTGGGGCATATGAGCAGTTCTTC. Amino acid sequence: CASSSSGAYEQFF.

Relative to its sample, this clone is medium-sized. The chain couples TRBV9 to TRBJ2-1; TRBD2 is a possible D gene (6 bases). V was shortened by 4 bases and J by 0 bases, with 14 bases between the two germline ends. The germline V gene encodes CDR1 SGDLS and CDR2 YYNGEE. The CDR3 has 16 amino acids. CDR3 sequence (DNA): TGTGCCAGCAGCCCCAGGGACTTAAGCTCCTACAATGAGCAGTTCTTC. This sequence encodes CASSPRDLSSYNEQFF.

V and J are TRBV6-5 and TRBJ2-1, with a weak D call TRBD1 (5 bases). The V end lost 6 bases, the J end lost 6 bases, and 18 bases lay between the germline ends. Germline values: CDR1 MNHEY, CDR2 SVGAGI. CDR3 length: 15 amino acids. For the CDR3, the DNA is TGTGCCAGCAGCCCGTTAGGACAAAAGTCCAATGAGCAGTTCTTC. Protein sequence: CASSPLGQKSNEQFF.

The rearrangement links TRBV4-1 to TRBJ2-5; D not certain. Judging by the DNA end, TRBJ2-7 fits better; the J call may be wrong. The CDR3 extends over 13 amino acids. Germline CDR1 and CDR2: MGHRA and YSYEKL. As DNA, the CDR3 is TGCGCCAGCAGCCAAGATGAGTACTACGAGCAGTACTTC. Translating gives CASSQDEYYEQYF.

The chain combines TRBV29-1 with TRBJ2-7; maybe TRBD2 (6 bases). The CDR3 extends over 14 amino acids. The germline CDR1 and CDR2 sequences are SQVTM and ANQGSEA. Trimming stripped 4 bases from V and 4 bases from J, with 17 bases between. DNA for the CDR3: TGCAGCGTTGCTCGTCAGGGTGGAGGGTACGAGCAGTACTTC. It specifies CSVARQGGGYEQYF.

This chain uses TRBV11-1 with TRBJ2-3; 7 bases agree with TRBD1. Per germline, CDR1 SGHAT and CDR2 FQDESV (reference sequence). The trim removed 2 bases at V and 4 bases at J, leaving 3 bases unmatched. The length of the CDR3 is 14 residues. The CDR3 here is CASSLRGPADTQYF. Here the CDR3 DNA reads TGTGCCAGCAGCTTAAGGGGGCCCGCAGATACGCAGTATTTT.

This sequence joins TRBV9 and TRBJ2-7, with 10 bases identical to TRBD1. This CDR3 is 15 amino acids long. Germline CDR1 reads SGDLS; CDR2 reads YYNGEE. Unmatched junction bases numbered 6, after V lost 4 bases and J lost 2 bases. DNA of the CDR3: TGTGCCAGCAGCCCTCCGGGACAGGGGCCCTACGAGCAGTACTTC. It encodes CASSPPGQGPYEQYF.

CDR3 bases: TGTGCCAGCAGTAGGGACAGGTTCTACGAGCAGTACTTC. Translating gives CASSRDRFYEQYF. The chain recombines TRBV2 with TRBJ2-7, with 8 nucleotides matching TRBD1. The V gene end was trimmed by 5 bases and the J gene end by 3 bases; junction bases not matched to a gene: 3. The CDR3 contains 13 residues. Germline lookup yields CDR1 SNHLY and CDR2 FYNNEI. The complete variable domain, with remaining parts taken from reference TRBV2 and TRBJ2-7, reads EPEVTQTPSHQVTQMGQEVILRCVPISNHLYFYWYRQILGQKVEFLVSFYNNEISEKSEIFDDQFSVERPDGSNFTLKIRSTKLEDSAMYFCASSRDRFYEQYFGPGTRLTVT.

This clone came up once. The genes are TRBV11-2 and TRBJ2-5, with 13 positions matching TRBD2. The ends lost 6 bases at V and 2 bases at J; junction bases unmatched: 6. Germline loops: CDR1 SGHAT, CDR2 FQNNGV. CDR3 size: 16 residues. The CDR3 nucleotides are TGTGCCAGCAGTTCCGGGACTAGCGGGGTACAAGAGACCCAGTACTTC. Translating gives CASSSGTSGVQETQYF.

J is TRBJ1-2 and V is TRBV4-1; 9 nucleotides match TRBD1. V gave up 2 bases and J gave up 7 bases; unmatched junction bases: 11. Germline V gene lookup returns CDR1 MGHRA and CDR2 YSYEKL. CDR3 size: 16 residues. The CDR3 DNA reads as TGCGCCAGCAGCCAAACTACCGGGACAGGGAAAGGTGGCTACACCTTC. It encodes CASSQTTGTGKGGYTF.

J is TRBJ2-2 and V is TRBV11-3, with a possible D match to TRBD1 (6 bases). V dropped 6 bases and J dropped 5 bases, with 7 bases sitting between them. The length of the CDR3 is 12 residues. CDR1 and CDR2 (germline): SGHNT, YENEEA. The CDR3 nucleotides are TGTGCCAGCAGTCAGGGGACCGGGGAGCTGTTTTTT. Residues: CASSQGTGELFF.